Shown below are 18 T cell receptor beta chains from a single sample sequenced in a study of blood T cell repertoires in COVID-19. Sequencing was performed with immunoSEQ multiplex PCR; in TCRdb, only in-frame clones are kept and a portion is missing. The sample has about 81,000 clones, around 91% seen once. Specimen: peripheral blood. The source of these receptors is a woman between 50 and 59 years old in a cohort sampled during active COVID-19.

V and J are TRBV6-5 and TRBJ2-2; 10 bases line up with TRBD2. V dropped 7 bases and J dropped 4; count of bases not matched to a gene: 6. The CDR3 covers 15 residues. The germline gives CDR1 MNHEY, CDR2 SVGAGI. In DNA form, the CDR3 reads TGTGCCAGCAACAGCGGGGGGGCTGGCACCGGGGAGCTGTTTTTT. Translated: CASNSGGAGTGELFF.

The CDR3 DNA is TGTGCCAGCAGCTTAGCGAGAGGACAGGGAATAGACACCTTC. Translated, it gives CASSLARGQGIDTF. V is TRBV7-8 and J is TRBJ1-2, with TRBD1 identical over 8 bases. Per germline, CDR1 SGHVS and CDR2 FQNEAQ. CDR3 length equals 14 residues. The ends lost 0 bases at V and 12 bases at J; junction bases unmatched: 9. The full variable domain, rest sourced from reference TRBV7-8 and TRBJ1-2, is GAGVSQSPRYKVAKRGQDVALRCDPISGHVSLFWYQQALGQGPEFLTYFQNEAQLDKSGLPSDRFFAERPEGSVSTLKIQRTQQEDSAVYLCASSLARGQGIDTFGSGTRLTVV.

The CDR3 spells CASSPGGLSYGYTF. Written as DNA, the CDR3 is TGTGCCAGCAGCCCCGGGGGATTAAGCTATGGCTACACCTTC. The chain carries TRBV2 and TRBJ1-2; TRBD1 is a possible D gene (5 bases). Germline V gene lookup returns CDR1 SNHLY and CDR2 FYNNEI. The CDR3 is made up of 14 amino acids. The V and J ends lost 6 bases and 4 bases respectively, with 15 bases between them.

There are a few counts of this clone. This chain joins TRBV6-5 and TRBJ2-3, with a weak D call TRBD2 (6 bases). The germline gives CDR1 MNHEY, CDR2 SVGAGI. CDR3 length equals 15 residues. V shed 3 bases and J shed 0 bases, with 10 bases lying between them. The CDR3 region has the DNA TGTGCCAGCAGTTATGGACGGGGGAGCACAGATACGCAGTATTTT. Protein sequence: CASSYGRGSTDTQYF.

The gene calls are TRBV18 and TRBJ1-1, with 11 bases that match TRBD1. J gave up 6 bases and V 4 bases, and 7 bases lay outside the gene matches. The V gene's germline CDR1 is KGHSH and CDR2 LQKENI. CDR3 length: 15 residues. CDR3 protein: CASSLGDRGISEAFF. CDR3 DNA sequence: TGTGCCAGCTCACTCGGGGACAGGGGGATTTCTGAAGCTTTCTTT.

The count of this clone is one. This chain links TRBV25-1 with TRBJ2-7; D is possibly TRBD2 (7 bases). CDR1 and CDR2 (germline): MGHDK, SYGVNS. Trimming took off 2 bases at V and 6 bases at J, with 11 bases between the two ends. The CDR3 spans 13 residues. The CDR3 nucleotides are TGTGCCAGCAGTGAAGGGGGGGGCCTCGAGCAGTACTTC. It is translated as CASSEGGGLEQYF.

The rearrangement joins TRBV11-2 to TRBJ2-1, with D possibly TRBD1 on 6 matching bases. The ends were cut back, 0 bases at V and 7 bases at J, with 22 bases in the middle. The germline gives CDR1 SGHAT, CDR2 FQNNGV. There are 18 residues in the CDR3. As DNA, the CDR3 is TGTGCCAGCAGCTTAGACGCCCAGGGGTTCGGCGGTATGAATGAGCAGTTCTTC. It translates to CASSLDAQGFGGMNEQFF.

This sequence joins TRBV5-1 and TRBJ1-1; D remains unclear. Germline CDR1 reads SGHRS; CDR2 reads YFSETQ. Trimming shortened V by 3 bases and J by 4 bases, and 16 bases separated the two germline ends. The CDR3 spans 15 residues. The CDR3 spells CASSSRAGVSTEAFF. CDR3 coding DNA: TGCGCCAGCAGCTCCCGGGCCGGGGTGAGCACTGAAGCTTTCTTT.

The rearrangement uses TRBV6-5 and TRBJ2-2; the match to TRBD2 covers 9 bases. CDR3 size: 15 residues. J lost 1 base, V lost 6 bases, and 3 bases had no gene match. Germline V CDR1 and CDR2: MNHEY, SVGAGI. The DNA for the CDR3 is TGTGCCAGCAGAAGCGGGGGGCAGAACACCGGGGAGCTGTTTTTT. Amino acid sequence: CASRSGGQNTGELFF.

The chain uses TRBV6-4 and TRBJ2-4; 9 nucleotides line up with TRBD1. CDR1 and CDR2 from the germline V gene are MRHNA and SNTAGT. The CDR3 runs 17 residues. V shed 10 bases, J shed 0 bases, and the junction held 13 bases outside the gene matches. CDR3 in amino acids: CAIGGTGCNLAKNIQYF. The CDR3 nucleotides read TGTGCCATCGGGGGGACAGGGTGTAATTTAGCCAAAAACATTCAGTACTTC.

The gene calls are TRBV29-1 and TRBJ2-1; 7 bases align to TRBD2. The J segment lost 10 bases and the V segment lost 6 bases, leaving 6 bases of the junction unmatched. Germline loops: CDR1 SQVTM, CDR2 ANQGSEA. The CDR3 has 11 amino acids. In DNA form, the CDR3 reads TGCAGCGTGAGACTAGCTGAGGAGCAGTTCTTC. This sequence encodes CSVRLAEEQFF.

CDR3 DNA sequence: TGCAGCGCAGGGGAGGGTGGCCAGCCCCAGCATTTT. Protein sequence: CSAGEGGQPQHF. The rearrangement links TRBV29-1 to TRBJ1-5, with D perhaps matching TRBD1 (6 bases). From germline, CDR1 is SQVTM and CDR2 ANQGSEA. The length of the CDR3 is 12 residues. The V and J ends lost 7 bases and 7 bases respectively, with 14 bases between them. Full variable domain (missing parts from reference TRBV29-1 and TRBJ1-5): SAVISQKPSRDICQRGTSLTIQCQVDSQVTMMFWYRQQPGQSLTLIATANQGSEATYESGFVIDKFPISRPNLTFSTLTVSNMSPEDSSIYLCSAGEGGQPQHFGDGTRLSIL.

The CDR3 loop reads CASSERGSVVDTQYF. Written as DNA, the CDR3 is TGCGCCAGCAGTGAGCGGGGTTCAGTAGTAGATACGCAGTATTTT. The genes are TRBV5-1 and TRBJ2-3; 7 nucleotides match TRBD2. Germline V gives CDR1 SGHRS, CDR2 YFSETQ. The CDR3 loop spans 15 amino acids. Germline trimming cut 5 bases from V and 5 bases from J; bases unmatched to any gene: 11. The full variable domain, rest sourced from reference TRBV5-1 and TRBJ2-3, is KAGVTQTPRYLIKTRGQQVTLSCSPISGHRSVSWYQQTPGQGLQFLFEYFSETQRNKGNFPGRFSGRQFSNSRSEMNVSTLELGDSALYLCASSERGSVVDTQYFGPGTRLTVL.

The rearrangement uses TRBV3-1 (or the pseudogene TRBV3-2) and TRBJ1-4; the match to TRBD1 covers 8 bases. The CDR3 contains 14 residues. The germline V gene has CDR1 LGHDT and CDR2 YNNKEL (reference sequence). Trimming cost V 2 bases and J 7 bases; bases outside gene matches: 3. DNA of the CDR3: TGTGCCAGCAGCCAACAGGGGGCAAGTGAAAAACTGTTTTTT. As protein: CASSQQGASEKLFF.

V usage is TRBV27 and J usage is TRBJ1-1; 7 bases match TRBD1. Germline assignment: CDR1 MNHEY and CDR2 SMNVEV (reference sequence). V gave up 7 bases and J gave up 0 bases; unmatched junction bases: 5. The CDR3 is made up of 14 amino acids. CDR3 loop: CASNKGQMNTEAFF. As DNA, the CDR3 is TGTGCCAGCAACAAGGGACAGATGAACACTGAAGCTTTCTTT.

The chain employs TRBV3-1 (or the pseudogene TRBV3-2) and TRBJ2-3, with TRBD1 as a possible D gene (6 bases). Germline V gives CDR1 LGHDT, CDR2 YNNKEL (reference sequence). Trimming removed 3 bases at V and 0 bases at J, with 19 bases between. This CDR3 has 18 amino acids. The CDR3, as DNA: TGTGCCAGCAGCCAGGCGCGACAGGCTCGTACTAGCACAGATACGCAGTATTTT. Its translation: CASSQARQARTSTDTQYF.

This chain joins TRBV5-1 and TRBJ1-4, with 12 bases lining up with TRBD1. The germline V gene encodes CDR1 SGHRS and CDR2 YFSETQ. V was pared by 2 bases and J by 7 bases, with 6 bases of the junction left unmatched. This CDR3 comprises 16 residues. The CDR3 bases are TGCGCCAGCAGCTTTGGCCCGGGACAGGGGGCTGAAAAACTGTTTTTT. Its translation: CASSFGPGQGAEKLFF.

The chain recombines TRBV7-9 with TRBJ2-1; a possible D gene is TRBD2 (5 bases). The CDR3 is 14 residues long. Trimming removed 6 bases from V and 8 bases from J, with 17 bases in between. Germline assignment: CDR1 SEHNR and CDR2 FQNEAQ (reference sequence). CDR3 in DNA: TGTGCCAGCAGAGTGGGGTTTGGGAGCGATGAGCAGTTCTTC. Encoded protein: CASRVGFGSDEQFF.